The 24 T cell receptor beta chains below all came from one sample that was sequenced in a study of cytomegalovirus exposure and HLA in healthy donors. Primers: 60 Vbeta forward and 13 Jbeta reverse. Sequencing was performed with immunoSEQ multiplex PCR; in TCRdb, only in-frame clones are kept and a portion is missing. This listing includes fewer than 100,000 clones. The specimen sequenced was PBMCs. These receptors came from a man aged 18 to 35 in good health and CMV-seropositive.

The rearrangement joins TRBV7-6 to TRBJ1-6, with D perhaps matching TRBD1 (6 bases). CDR3 length: 17 residues. Germline CDR1 is SGHVS and CDR2 is FNYEAQ. V shed 1 base and J shed 7 bases, with 17 bases lying between them. The CDR3 loop reads CASSLGGQPRINSPLHF. The CDR3 region has the DNA TGTGCCAGCAGCTTAGGCGGACAGCCCCGGATAAATTCACCCCTCCACTTT.

CDR3 nucleotides: TGTGCCAGCAGCTGGGGACTTAGGAATGAGCAGTTCTTC. This translates into CASSWGLRNEQFF. The chain has TRBV7-2 and TRBJ2-1, with D perhaps matching TRBD2 (6 bases). The length of the CDR3 is 13 residues. Germline lookup yields CDR1 SGHTA and CDR2 FQGNSA. V lost 4 bases and J 7 bases, leaving 11 bases between the germline ends.

The rearrangement uses TRBV27 and TRBJ2-7; possibly TRBD2 for D (7 bases). Looked up from germline, CDR1 is MNHEY and CDR2 is SMNVEV (reference sequence). V lost 6 bases, J lost 3 bases, and 15 bases lay in between. The CDR3 covers 14 residues. The CDR3 DNA follows: TGTGCCAGCAGATCGCGGGGGCTTCTCTACGAGCAGTACTTC. Encoded protein: CASRSRGLLYEQYF.

The chain carries TRBV28 and TRBJ1-2, with D hard to call. Trimming took off 2 bases at V and 3 bases at J, with 7 bases between the two ends. This CDR3 spans 13 amino acids. Per the germline V gene, CDR1 is MDHEN and CDR2 is SYDVKM. CDR3 DNA sequence: TGTGCCAGCAGTTTACTGGGCGACTATGGCTACACCTTC. It codes for CASSLLGDYGYTF.

This rearrangement joins TRBV20-1 to TRBJ2-7; D is uncertain. Trimming cost V 6 bases and J 9 bases, with 12 bases left between them. Germline CDR1 reads DFQATT; CDR2 reads SNEGSKA (reference sequence). The CDR3 extends over 10 amino acids. This chain's CDR3 is CSASDRRQYF. The DNA for the CDR3 is TGCAGTGCCAGCGATCGCAGGCAGTACTTC.

This chain joins TRBV2 and TRBJ2-7; 8 positions match TRBD1. The V gene end was trimmed by 7 bases and the J gene end by 7 bases; junction bases not matched to a gene: 12. Germline lookup yields CDR1 SNHLY and CDR2 FYNNEI. The CDR3 runs 14 residues. The CDR3 nucleotides read TGTGCCAGCAATAACGGACAGGGCTTGGGAGAGCAGTACTTC. This translates into CASNNGQGLGEQYF.

The chain joins TRBV7-2 to TRBJ1-2; 7 bases line up with TRBD1. V lost 9 bases, J lost 1 base, and 5 bases stayed unmatched. This CDR3 is 13 amino acids long. Germline values: CDR1 SGHTA, CDR2 FQGNSA. CDR3 sequence reads: CARGTEFNYGYTF. In DNA, the CDR3 is TGTGCCAGGGGGACAGAGTTTAACTATGGCTACACCTTC.

The CDR3, as DNA: TGTGCCAGCAGCCAGGGTACAGGGGGCGGCTATGGCTACACCTTC. This translates into CASSQGTGGGYGYTF. The J gene is TRBJ1-2, the V gene TRBV4-2; 9 nucleotides match TRBD1. From germline, CDR1 is LGHNA and CDR2 YNFKEQ. The CDR3 is made up of 15 amino acids. Losses at the gene ends were 3 bases for V and 4 bases for J; bases not matched to a gene: 6.

J is TRBJ1-4 and V is TRBV11-2, with 9 bases lining up with TRBD1. The CDR3 spans 15 residues. Germline V gene data show CDR1 as SGHAT and CDR2 as FQNNGV. The trim removed 1 base at V and 4 bases at J, leaving 1 base unmatched. The CDR3 sequence: CASSLGDRDNEKLFF. CDR3 bases: TGTGCCAGCAGCTTAGGGGACAGGGATAATGAAAAACTGTTTTTT.

The rearrangement joins TRBV5-7 to TRBJ1-5; D gene unclear. TRBV5-7 is treated as an ORF (open reading frame) with a function not yet certain. CDR3 length: 17 residues. V dropped 0 bases and J dropped 2 bases, with 15 bases sitting between them. The chain's CDR3 is CASSLGPLLRGNQPQHF. The CDR3 bases are TGTGCCAGCAGCTTGGGACCCCTTCTGCGGGGCAATCAGCCCCAGCATTTT.

The J gene is TRBJ1-2, the V gene TRBV6-6; D possibly corresponds to TRBD1 (5 bases). Deletions cut 2 bases from V and 0 bases from J, with 10 bases between. The germline V gene has CDR1 MNHNY and CDR2 SVGAGI (reference sequence). This CDR3 spans 15 amino acids. CDR3 sequence: CASSYEGLANYGYTF. DNA of the CDR3: TGTGCCAGCAGTTACGAGGGACTAGCTAACTATGGCTACACCTTC.

The J gene is TRBJ2-5, the V gene TRBV18, with D possibly matching TRBD2 (5 bases). Germline lookup yields CDR1 KGHSH and CDR2 LQKENI. This CDR3 has 14 amino acids. V shed 3 bases and J shed 3 bases, with 11 bases lying between them. Written as DNA, the CDR3 is TGTGCCAGCTCACCCACGTCCGGGGAAGAGACCCAGTACTTC. Protein: CASSPTSGEETQYF.

The chain uses TRBV6-1 and TRBJ2-4, with 10 bases aligning to TRBD1. After removal of 11 bases from V and 6 bases from J, the junction contained 10 bases not matched to a gene. Looked up from germline, CDR1 is MNHNS and CDR2 is SASEGT. The CDR3 is 14 amino acids. CDR3 sequence (DNA): TGTGCCGGCATGACAGGGGGCGGGGGAAACATTCAGTACTTC. Amino acid sequence: CAGMTGGGGNIQYF.

The chain joins TRBV15 to TRBJ2-7; 7 bases map to TRBD2. Per the germline V gene, CDR1 is LNHNV and CDR2 is YYDKDF (reference sequence). This CDR3 has 15 amino acids. Trimming took 1 base from V and 3 from J; bases not matched to a gene: 6. Here the CDR3 reads CATSRGASGDYEQYF. CDR3 DNA: TGTGCCACCAGCAGAGGGGCTAGCGGAGACTACGAGCAGTACTTC.

V and J are TRBV6-1 and TRBJ2-7; possibly TRBD1 for D (5 bases). There are 15 residues in the CDR3. The V gene lost 0 bases and the J gene lost 11 bases, with 20 bases spanning the gap. Germline V gives CDR1 MNHNS, CDR2 SASEGT. CDR3 loop: CASSEAQPGMKVEYF. The CDR3 DNA sequence: TGTGCCAGCAGTGAAGCGCAGCCAGGGATGAAAGTGGAGTACTTC.

J is TRBJ1-5 and V is TRBV27, with D maybe TRBD1 (6 bases). V was cut by 9 bases and J by 0 bases, with 15 bases left in between. Germline-derived CDR1 and CDR2 are MNHEY and SMNVEV (reference sequence). CDR3 size: 15 residues. The CDR3 sequence is CASQDRYYSNQPQHF. The DNA of the CDR3 is TGTGCCAGTCAGGACAGATACTATAGCAATCAGCCCCAGCATTTT.

J is TRBJ2-1 and V is TRBV5-1; the match to TRBD2 covers 7 bases. Trimming removed 2 bases from V and 4 bases from J; junction bases left unmatched: 12. The CDR3 loop spans 17 amino acids. In germline, CDR1 is SGHRS, CDR2 YFSETQ. CDR3: CASSFRGKSGDYNEQFF. CDR3 in DNA: TGCGCCAGCAGCTTCCGAGGCAAAAGCGGGGATTACAATGAGCAGTTCTTC. Based on the CDR3 plus reference TRBV5-1 and TRBJ2-1, the full variable domain is KAGVTQTPRYLIKTRGQQVTLSCSPISGHRSVSWYQQTPGQGLQFLFEYFSETQRNKGNFPGRFSGRQFSNSRSEMNVSTLELGDSALYLCASSFRGKSGDYNEQFFGPGTRLTVL.

V and J are TRBV28 and TRBJ1-1, with D perhaps TRBD1 (6 bases). V was cut by 1 base and J by 5 bases, with 26 bases left in between. This CDR3 contains 19 residues. Per germline, CDR1 MDHEN and CDR2 SYDVKM. This CDR3 is CASSLLVRGRGGAGTEAFF. In nucleotides, the CDR3 is TGTGCCAGCAGTTTATTAGTTCGGGGCAGAGGGGGTGCAGGAACTGAAGCTTTCTTT.

As for this clone: Other DNA sequences in the same sample also yield this CDR3. The chain recombines TRBV5-6 with TRBJ1-2, with D tentatively TRBD1 (5 bases). Trimming removed 6 bases from V and 4 bases from J, with 16 bases in between. CDR1 and CDR2 from the germline V gene are SGHDT and YYEEEE. The CDR3 runs 14 residues. CDR3 sequence reads: CASTRPPRGYGYTF. The DNA for the CDR3 is TGTGCCAGCACCAGGCCTCCAAGGGGCTATGGCTACACCTTC.

The rearrangement links TRBV6-1 to TRBJ1-1; the match to TRBD1 covers 7 bases. V was pared by 6 bases and J by 7 bases, with 11 bases of the junction left unmatched. The CDR3 is 14 residues long. The germline gives CDR1 MNHNS, CDR2 SASEGT. This CDR3 reads CASRRSGTVIEAFF. CDR3 in DNA: TGTGCCAGCAGGAGATCCGGGACAGTAATTGAAGCTTTCTTT.

The chain combines TRBV6-1 with TRBJ1-2; weak D call: TRBD1 (6 bases). V dropped 2 bases and J dropped 6 bases, with 10 bases sitting between them. CDR3 length: 13 amino acids. The germline V gene has CDR1 MNHNS and CDR2 SASEGT. CDR3 in DNA: TGTGCCAGCAGTGAAAACAGGGTAGATGGCTACACCTTC. It codes for CASSENRVDGYTF.

V gene TRBV5-4 combines with J gene TRBJ2-1, with D perhaps matching TRBD1 (5 bases). V shed 4 bases and J shed 4 bases, with 9 bases lying between them. The germline gives CDR1 SGHNT, CDR2 YYREEE (reference sequence). This CDR3 has 13 residues. CDR3 in amino acids: CASSPDSYNEQFF. In nucleotides, the CDR3 is TGTGCCAGCAGCCCCGACAGTTACAATGAGCAGTTCTTC.

This CDR3 is CSVRGSGEQFF. CDR3 nucleotides: TGCAGCGTAAGGGGGAGTGGTGAGCAGTTCTTC. The rearrangement links TRBV20-1 to TRBJ2-1, with a tentative D call TRBD1 (6 bases). The germline CDR1 and CDR2 sequences are DFQATT and SNEGSKA (reference sequence). The CDR3 runs 11 residues.

This chain joins TRBV5-4 and TRBJ1-1; TRBD1 is a possible D gene (5 bases). The germline V and J ends were trimmed by 1 base and 1 base, with 11 bases remaining between them. CDR1 is SGHNT, CDR2 YYREEE, per germline (reference sequence). The CDR3 length is 15 residues. The CDR3 here is CASSLPTRENTEAFF. DNA of the CDR3: TGTGCCAGCAGCTTGCCTACCAGGGAGAACACTGAAGCTTTCTTT.